This is a list of T cell receptor beta chains from one sample in a study of cytomegalovirus exposure and HLA in healthy donors. Method: immunoSEQ multiplex PCR; TCRdb's copy keeps in-frame clones and lacks some. The sample records about 150,000 clones, 73% being singletons. Sequencing input: PBMCs. The receptor set was obtained from a woman aged 18-35 years in good health and CMV-seronegative. CDR3s include the opening cysteine and the closing phenylalanine or tryptophan. Each record gives: clone size, J gene, V gene, D gene, CDR3 DNA, CDR3 protein. D genes are given only for firm matches. Only some rows state a clone size, as once, few, many or a class for expanded clones.

size: -; J: TRBJ1-1; V: TRBV6-6; D: -; DNA: TGTGCCAGCAGTTACTCGATTAAGGGGGACACTGAAGCTTTCTTT; CDR3: CASSYSIKGDTEAFF
size: few; J: TRBJ2-1; V: TRBV4-3; D: -; DNA: TGCGCCAGCAGCCAAGATTCCCCCCTTGAGCAGTTCTTC; CDR3: CASSQDSPLEQFF
size: -; J: TRBJ2-1; V: TRBV19; D: -; DNA: TGTGCCTCAAGAGAGGGGGGGACCTACAATGAGCAGTTCTTC; CDR3: CASREGGTYNEQFF
size: -; J: TRBJ2-3; V: TRBV30; D: -; DNA: TGTGCCTGGGCGCACCTTACCACGGGTCGCGCAGATACGCAGTATTTT; CDR3: CAWAHLTTGRADTQYF
size: -; J: TRBJ1-5; V: TRBV19; D: -; DNA: TGTGCCAGTAGTATAGAGGGGCGGGGTAATCAGCCCCAGCATTTT; CDR3: CASSIEGRGNQPQHF
size: -; J: TRBJ1-5; V: TRBV9; D: -; DNA: TGTGCCAGCAGCGTGAGTGAAGGGGGCAATCAGCCCCAGCATTTT; CDR3: CASSVSEGGNQPQHF
size: -; J: TRBJ2-7; V: TRBV2; D: -; DNA: TGTGCCAGCAGCGACAGGGGCGGGGGAGTCTACGAGCAGTACTTC; CDR3: CASSDRGGGVYEQYF
size: -; J: TRBJ2-7; V: TRBV4-3; D: -; DNA: TGCGCCAGCAGCCAACAAACAGGAAGCTCCTACGAGCAGTACTTC; CDR3: CASSQQTGSSYEQYF
size: once; J: TRBJ1-2; V: TRBV27; D: TRBD1; DNA: TGTGCCAGCAGTATCGGACAGGGATTTCGCTATGGCTGCACCTTC; CDR3: CASSIGQGFRYGCTF
size: -; J: TRBJ1-6; V: TRBV6-5; D: TRBD1; DNA: TGTGCCAGCAGTTCTTGGACAGGAGATTCACCCCTCCACTTT; CDR3: CASSSWTGDSPLHF
size: -; J: TRBJ1-5; V: TRBV10-3; D: -; DNA: TGTGCCATCAGTCCAAACAATCAGCCCCAGCATTTT; CDR3: CAISPNNQPQHF
size: -; J: TRBJ2-1; V: TRBV5-4; D: TRBD2; DNA: TGTGCCAGCAGCTTAGGTGGGGGGGTACGGGATGAGCAGTTCTTC; CDR3: CASSLGGGVRDEQFF
size: -; J: TRBJ1-1; V: TRBV15; D: -; DNA: TGTGCCACCAGCAGAGATCTCACAGGGTCGGCTGAAGCTTTCTTT; CDR3: CATSRDLTGSAEAFF
size: -; J: TRBJ2-1; V: TRBV19; D: -; DNA: TGTGCCAGTAGTATCCCAGGGGGGCCGGTCAATGAGCAGTTCTTC; CDR3: CASSIPGGPVNEQFF
size: -; J: TRBJ2-1; V: TRBV10-3; D: TRBD2; DNA: TGTGCCATCAGGAACTCTATAGCGGGGTCTGGGAATGAGCAGTTCTTC; CDR3: CAIRNSIAGSGNEQFF
size: -; J: TRBJ1-4; V: TRBV28; D: -; DNA: TGTGCCAGCAGTTTATATCAGGGGCTGAATGAAAAACTGTTTTTT; CDR3: CASSLYQGLNEKLFF